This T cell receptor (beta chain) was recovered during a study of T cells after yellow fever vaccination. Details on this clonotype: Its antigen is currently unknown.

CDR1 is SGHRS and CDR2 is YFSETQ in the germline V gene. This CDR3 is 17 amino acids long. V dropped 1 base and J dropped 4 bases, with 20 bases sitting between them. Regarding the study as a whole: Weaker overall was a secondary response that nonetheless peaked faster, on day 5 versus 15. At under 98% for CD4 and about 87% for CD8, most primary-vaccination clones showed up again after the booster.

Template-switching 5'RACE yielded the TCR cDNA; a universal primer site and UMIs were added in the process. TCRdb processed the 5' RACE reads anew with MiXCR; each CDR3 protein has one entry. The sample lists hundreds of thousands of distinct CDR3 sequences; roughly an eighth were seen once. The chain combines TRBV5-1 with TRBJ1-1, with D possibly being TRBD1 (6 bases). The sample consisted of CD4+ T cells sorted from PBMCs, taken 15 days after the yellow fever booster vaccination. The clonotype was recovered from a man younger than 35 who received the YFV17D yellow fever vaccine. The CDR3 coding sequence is TGCGCCAGCAGCTTGTTCGGGGGGCCGAGTATTGGCACTGAAGCTTTCTTT. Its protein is CASSLFGGPSIGTEAFF.